This TCR beta chain was profiled in a study of blood T cells in healthy people across ages. Findings and limits, study-wide: Total diversity from one million sequenced T cells was likely underestimated.

Trimming cost V 0 bases and J 2 bases, with 9 bases left between them. Germline CDR1 is DFQATT and CDR2 is SNEGSKA (reference sequence). This CDR3 spans 14 amino acids. The donors, all healthy, were Caucasians living in Russia, aged 6 to 90. A note on this clonotype: The antigen is not known.

With a J-beta primer mix and a sample-barcoded 5' primer, a second PCR ran roughly 7 to 11 cycles. TCRdb reprocessed the 5' RACE reads via MiXCR and lists one record per CDR3 protein. Of 1 million or so distinct CDR3 sequences in the sample, roughly a quarter are singletons; the top ten hold 0.75%. This sample was shared with a second study, whose subject was T cells of mothers and their children.

The V gene is TRBV20-1, the J gene TRBJ2-3; D ambiguous. Material: blood. The TCR originated in a girl aged 2 to 9 in good health. Here the CDR3 DNA reads TGCAGTGCTAGAGATCTTCCGTACACAGATACGCAGTATTTT. Amino acid sequence: CSARDLPYTDTQYF.